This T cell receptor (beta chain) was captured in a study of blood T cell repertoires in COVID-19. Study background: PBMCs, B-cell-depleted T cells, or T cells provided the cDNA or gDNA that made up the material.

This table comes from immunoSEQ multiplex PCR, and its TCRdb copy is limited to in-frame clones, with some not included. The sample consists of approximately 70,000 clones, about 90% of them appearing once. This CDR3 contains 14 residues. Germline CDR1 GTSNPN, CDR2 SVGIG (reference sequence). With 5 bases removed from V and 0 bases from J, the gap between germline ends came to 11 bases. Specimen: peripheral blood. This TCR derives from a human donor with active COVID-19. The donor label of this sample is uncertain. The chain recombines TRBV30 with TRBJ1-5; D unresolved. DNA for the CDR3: TGTGCCTGGCAGACCGGGAATAGCAATCAGCCCCAGCATTTT. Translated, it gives CAWQTGNSNQPQHF.